One sample yielded the 9 T cell receptor beta chains listed below, sequenced in a study of early T cells in non-severe SARS-CoV-2 infection. TCRdb reprocessed the 5' RACE reads via MiXCR and lists one record per CDR3 protein. The repertoire holds some 30,000 distinct CDR3 sequences, with roughly 4.5% as singletons. The sequenced material came from whole blood. All receptors come from an adult who was a healthcare worker with PCR-confirmed SARS-CoV-2 infection or an uninfected control (not recorded which).

This clonotype was recorded at least ten times. The genes are TRBV7-2 and TRBJ1-1, with TRBD1 as a possible D gene (6 bases). CDR1 is SGHTA and CDR2 is FQGNSA in the germline V gene. The CDR3 sequence is 14 residues long. Deletions cut 1 base from V and 1 base from J, with 7 bases between. The CDR3 DNA sequence: TGTGCCAGCAGCTTAGGGACAGCGAACACTGAAGCTTTCTTT. It translates to CASSLGTANTEAFF.

This clonotype has a handful of counts. The chain recombines TRBV5-5 with TRBJ2-1, with a tentative D call TRBD2 (5 bases). This CDR3 comprises 16 residues. From germline, CDR1 is SGHKS and CDR2 YYEKEE (reference sequence). The ends were cut back, 0 bases at V and 6 bases at J, with 16 bases in the middle. CDR3 sequence: CASSLVPSLRINEQFF. The CDR3 nucleotides are TGTGCCAGCAGCTTGGTGCCTAGCCTCCGAATCAATGAGCAGTTCTTC.

J is TRBJ1-2 and V is TRBV5-1; 9 nucleotides agree with TRBD1. V trimming: 1 base; J trimming: 8 bases; junction bases outside the gene matches: 6. The CDR3 length is 14 residues. CDR1 SGHRS and CDR2 YFSETQ come from the germline V gene. CDR3 bases: TGCGCCAGCAGCTTGCCGGGACAGGGAACAGGCTACACCTTC. It codes for CASSLPGQGTGYTF.

This clonotype was detected only a few times. V gene TRBV20-1 combines with J gene TRBJ2-7; the D gene is possibly TRBD1 (6 bases). The CDR3 consists of 11 residues. The germline gives CDR1 DFQATT, CDR2 SNEGSKA (reference sequence). V gave up 6 bases and J gave up 4 bases, with 10 bases separating them. The CDR3 here is CSAQGRYEQYF. The CDR3 DNA sequence: TGCAGTGCGCAGGGGAGATACGAGCAGTACTTC.

Regarding this clonotype: Given a much more abundant clone one base away, this may be a read error. The V and J genes are TRBV7-3 and TRBJ2-3, with 10 bases aligning to TRBD1. Germline V gene lookup returns CDR1 SGHTA and CDR2 FQGTGA. This CDR3 has 14 residues. Losses at the gene ends were 3 bases for V and 6 bases for J; bases not matched to a gene: 3. The CDR3 nucleotides read TGTGCCAGCAGCTTCGGGACAGGGGACGATACGCAGTATTTT. Protein product: CASSFGTGDDTQYF.

The chain recombines TRBV7-8 with TRBJ2-3; 11 positions agree with TRBD2. The trim removed 5 bases at V and 1 base at J, leaving 11 bases unmatched. The germline CDR1 and CDR2 sequences are SGHVS and FQNEAQ. The CDR3 covers 18 residues. CDR3 bases: TGTGCCAGCAGCCGTGGACTAGCGGGCCCGAGAGGCACAGATACGCAGTATTTT. As protein: CASSRGLAGPRGTDTQYF.

This clonotype has ten or more counts. The V gene is TRBV4-1, the J gene TRBJ2-7; tentatively, D is TRBD1 (5 bases). With 7 bases removed from V and 2 bases from J, the gap between germline ends came to 24 bases. The length of the CDR3 is 17 residues. The germline V gene encodes CDR1 MGHRA and CDR2 YSYEKL. The CDR3 nucleotides are TGCGCCAGCACCGGCTACAGGAAACCCTCGAAGACCTACGAGCAGTACTTC. Its protein product is CASTGYRKPSKTYEQYF.

To note about this clonotype: One base away lies a much larger clone, so this may be a sequencing read error. The chain combines TRBV10-3 with TRBJ1-1; D perhaps matches TRBD1 (5 bases). Germline values: CDR1 ENHRY, CDR2 SYGVKD. The germline V and J ends were trimmed by 7 bases and 11 bases, with 26 bases remaining between them. The CDR3 extends over 15 amino acids. In DNA, the CDR3 is TGTGCCATCAATGATCCAACTTGGGGACCGGCGGATGCTTTCTTT. Amino acids: CAINDPTWGPADAFF.

This clonotype has only a few counts. CDR3 sequence: CASSYRAGGLNEQFF. The DNA for the CDR3 is TGTGCCAGCAGTTATCGAGCGGGAGGTTTGAATGAGCAGTTCTTC. The V call is TRBV6-2 or TRBV6-3, the J call TRBJ2-1; 9 bases match TRBD2. CDR1 is MNHEY, CDR2 SVGEGT, per germline. The CDR3 runs to 15 residues. The V segment lost 3 bases and the J segment 7 bases; nucleotides outside the gene matches: 7.